This is a list of T cell receptor beta chains from one sample in a study of Graves' ophthalmopathy and Graves' hyperthyroidism. TCRdb re-called the multiplex PCR reads through MiXCR, storing one row per CDR3 protein. This table has more than 300,000 distinct CDR3 sequences, 15% appearing once. The sequencing sample was made of peripheral blood. Receptors originate from a woman between 18 and 29 years old with stable Graves' hyperthyroidism. The CDR3 runs from the conserved cysteine through the conserved F or W. The D gene is left open where the match is weak. Some rows mark clone size as missing; the rest say once, few, many or name a class of expanded clone.

>TRBV7-9|TRBJ2-7|.|many
CASSLSGAAYEQYF
TGTGCCAGCAGCTTATCGGGAGCGGCCTACGAGCAGTACTTC
>TRBV6-1|TRBJ2-7|TRBD1|.
CASRLSFRDRAPEQYF
TGTGCCAGCCGGCTAAGTTTCCGGGACAGGGCCCCCGAGCAGTACTTC
>TRBV12-3/TRBV12-4|TRBJ1-5|TRBD1|many
CASSPGTGFGQPQHF
TGTGCCAGCAGTCCCGGGACAGGGTTCGGTCAGCCCCAGCATTTT
>TRBV12-3/TRBV12-4|TRBJ1-1|TRBD1|many
CASSLNTGTGPFEAFF
TGTGCCAGCAGTTTGAATACCGGGACAGGGCCGTTTGAAGCTTTCTTT
>TRBV15|TRBJ1-1|TRBD1|many
CATSRDHRGRNTEAFF
TGTGCCACCAGCAGAGATCACAGGGGGCGGAACACTGAAGCTTTCTTT
>TRBV20-1|TRBJ2-5|TRBD2|.
CSARDFAGGPQETQYF
TGCAGTGCTAGAGATTTCGCGGGGGGTCCCCAAGAGACCCAGTACTTC
>TRBV29-1|TRBJ2-7|TRBD2|many
CSVAGGSYEQYF
TGCAGCGTGGCGGGGGGGTCCTACGAGCAGTACTTC
>TRBV7-2|TRBJ2-7|.|many
CASSTDGVYEQYF
TGTGCCAGCAGCACCGACGGAGTGTACGAGCAGTACTTC
>TRBV7-2|TRBJ2-5|.|.
CASSLWVGRETQYF
TGTGCCAGCAGCTTATGGGTAGGGCGAGAGACCCAGTACTTC
>TRBV12-3/TRBV12-4|TRBJ1-1|.|many
CASSTQGTFTEAFF
TGTGCCAGCAGTACCCAGGGTACATTCACTGAAGCTTTCTTT
>TRBV15|TRBJ1-6|TRBD1|.
CATSAGTGSSPLHF
TGTGCCACCAGCGCAGGGACAGGGAGTTCACCCCTCCACTTT
>TRBV4-1|TRBJ1-5|.|.
CASSQAGFIQPQHF
TGCGCCAGCAGCCAAGCTGGATTCATCCAGCCCCAGCATTTT
>TRBV20-1|TRBJ2-7|TRBD2|.
CSARGGSGMIYEQYF
TGCAGTGCTAGAGGGGGTAGCGGGATGATCTACGAGCAGTACTTC
>TRBV6-2/TRBV6-3|TRBJ2-7|.|many
CASRPLGGASSYEQYF
TGTGCCAGCAGACCCCTCGGGGGAGCCTCTTCCTACGAGCAGTACTTC
>TRBV20-1|TRBJ1-1|.|many
CSASLQARGTEAFF
TGCAGTGCTAGTCTGCAGGCGAGGGGCACTGAAGCTTTCTTT
>TRBV12-3/TRBV12-4|TRBJ2-2|.|once
CASSLAYGELFF
TGTGCCAGCAGTTTAGCGTACGGGGAGCTGTTTTTT
>TRBV7-6|TRBJ1-1|.|many
CASSLWSGTEAFF
TGTGCCAGCAGCTTATGGTCAGGAACTGAAGCTTTCTTT
>TRBV6-5|TRBJ2-5|.|few
CASSYGGTPPETQYF
TGTGCCAGCAGTTATGGGGGCACACCGCCAGAGACCCAGTACTTC
>TRBV6-1|TRBJ2-5|.|once
CASSHSRGLQETQYF
TGTGCCAGCAGCCACAGCCGTGGCTTACAAGAGACCCAGTACTTC
>TRBV2|TRBJ2-2|TRBD1|few
CASRARTGSGELFF
TGTGCCAGCAGGGCACGGACAGGGTCCGGGGAGCTGTTTTTT
>TRBV5-6|TRBJ1-1|TRBD1|many
CASTAGTGRTEAFF
TGTGCCAGCACCGCCGGGACAGGGCGGACTGAAGCTTTCTTT
>TRBV20-1|TRBJ1-2|.|few
CSARSLSNYGYTF
TGCAGTGCTAGAAGTTTAAGTAACTATGGCTACACCTTC
>TRBV9|TRBJ2-1|TRBD2|.
CASSPDPSGGPPYNEQFF
TGTGCCAGCAGCCCAGACCCTAGCGGGGGCCCACCCTACAATGAGCAGTTCTTC
>TRBV2|TRBJ1-1|.|many
CAGAVGDTEAFF
TGTGCCGGGGCCGTTGGGGACACTGAAGCTTTCTTT
>TRBV6-1|TRBJ2-7|TRBD2|.
CASSKLAGGPYEQYF
TGTGCCAGCAGTAAACTAGCGGGAGGTCCCTACGAGCAGTACTTC
>TRBV19|TRBJ2-2|TRBD2|many
CASSIAGGSHTGELFF
TGTGCCAGTAGCATAGCCGGGGGGTCTCACACCGGGGAGCTGTTTTTT
>TRBV6-2/TRBV6-3|TRBJ1-1|.|many
CASSYPQQGGTEAFF
TGTGCCAGCAGTTACCCCCAACAGGGAGGGACTGAAGCTTTCTTT
>TRBV6-2/TRBV6-3|TRBJ2-7|.|many
CASSRDVSSYEQYF
TGTGCCAGCAGCCGGGACGTAAGCTCCTACGAGCAGTACTTC
>TRBV6-5|TRBJ1-2|.|many
CASSFNRENYGYTF
TGTGCCAGCAGTTTCAACAGGGAGAACTATGGCTACACCTTC
>TRBV4-1|TRBJ1-6|.|many
CASSQVGRDNSPLHF
TGCGCCAGCAGCCAAGTAGGTAGGGATAATTCACCCCTCCACTTT
>TRBV29-1|TRBJ2-7|.|many
CSVRRGSQTHYEQYF
TGCAGCGTCCGTCGTGGCAGCCAGACCCATTACGAGCAGTACTTC
>TRBV12-3/TRBV12-4|TRBJ1-2|.|.
CASRLSGVRYGYTF
TGTGCCAGCAGATTGTCAGGGGTTCGCTATGGCTACACCTTC
>TRBV20-1|TRBJ1-5|.|many
CSASRPNQPQHF
TGCAGTGCTAGTAGACCAAATCAGCCCCAGCATTTT
>TRBV4-1|TRBJ2-7|.|many
CASSQDGRGRPYEQYF
TGCGCCAGCAGCCAAGACGGGAGGGGGCGCCCCTACGAGCAGTACTTC
>TRBV2|TRBJ1-2|.|many
CASSVGTFNYGYTF
TGTGCCAGCAGTGTCGGGACATTTAACTATGGCTACACCTTC
>TRBV12-3/TRBV12-4|TRBJ1-2|.|.
CASTFRRDYGYTF
TGTGCCAGCACCTTTCGGAGGGACTATGGCTACACCTTC
>TRBV13|TRBJ2-7|TRBD1|many
CASSPRGQGHWYEQYF
TGTGCCAGCAGCCCGAGAGGACAGGGTCATTGGTACGAGCAGTACTTC